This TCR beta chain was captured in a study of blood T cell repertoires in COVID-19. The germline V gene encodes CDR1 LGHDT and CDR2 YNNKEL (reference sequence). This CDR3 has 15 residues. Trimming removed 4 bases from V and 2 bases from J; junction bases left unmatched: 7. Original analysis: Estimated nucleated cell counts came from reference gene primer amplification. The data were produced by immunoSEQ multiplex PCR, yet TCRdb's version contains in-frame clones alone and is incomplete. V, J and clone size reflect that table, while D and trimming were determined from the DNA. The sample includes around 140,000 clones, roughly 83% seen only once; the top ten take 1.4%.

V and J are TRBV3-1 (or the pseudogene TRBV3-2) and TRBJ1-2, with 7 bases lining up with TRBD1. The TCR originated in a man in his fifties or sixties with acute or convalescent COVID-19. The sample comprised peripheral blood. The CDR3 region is CASSPTTGRNYGYTF. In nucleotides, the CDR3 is TGTGCCAGCAGCCCTACGACAGGGAGGAACTATGGCTACACCTTC.